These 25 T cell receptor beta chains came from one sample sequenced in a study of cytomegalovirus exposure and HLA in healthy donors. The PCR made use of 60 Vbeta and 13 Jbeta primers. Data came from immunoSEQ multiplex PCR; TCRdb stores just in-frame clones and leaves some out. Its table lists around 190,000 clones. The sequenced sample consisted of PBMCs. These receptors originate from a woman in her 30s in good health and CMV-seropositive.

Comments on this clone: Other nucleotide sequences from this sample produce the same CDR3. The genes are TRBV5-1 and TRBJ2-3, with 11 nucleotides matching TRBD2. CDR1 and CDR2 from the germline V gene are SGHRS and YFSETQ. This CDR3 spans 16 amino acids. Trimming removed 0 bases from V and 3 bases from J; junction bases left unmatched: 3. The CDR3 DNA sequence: TGCGCCAGCAGCTTGGCCGGGACTAGCGGAACAGATACGCAGTATTTT. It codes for CASSLAGTSGTDTQYF. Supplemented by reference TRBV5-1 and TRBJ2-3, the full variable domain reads KAGVTQTPRYLIKTRGQQVTLSCSPISGHRSVSWYQQTPGQGLQFLFEYFSETQRNKGNFPGRFSGRQFSNSRSEMNVSTLELGDSALYLCASSLAGTSGTDTQYFGPGTRLTVL.

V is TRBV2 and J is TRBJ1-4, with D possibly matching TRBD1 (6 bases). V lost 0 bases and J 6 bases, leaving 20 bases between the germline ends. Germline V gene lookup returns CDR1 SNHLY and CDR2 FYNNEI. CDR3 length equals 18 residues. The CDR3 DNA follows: TGTGCCAGCAGTGAAGCGGGAGTTTGGGGGGGCCGAGATGAAAAACTGTTTTTT. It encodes CASSEAGVWGGRDEKLFF.

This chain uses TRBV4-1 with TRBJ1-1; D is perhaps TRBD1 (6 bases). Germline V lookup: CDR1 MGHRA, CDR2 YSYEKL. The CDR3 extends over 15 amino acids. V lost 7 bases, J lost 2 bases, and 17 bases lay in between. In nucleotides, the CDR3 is TGCGCCAGCACCGAGGCATCACAGGGAAACACTGAAGCTTTCTTT. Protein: CASTEASQGNTEAFF.

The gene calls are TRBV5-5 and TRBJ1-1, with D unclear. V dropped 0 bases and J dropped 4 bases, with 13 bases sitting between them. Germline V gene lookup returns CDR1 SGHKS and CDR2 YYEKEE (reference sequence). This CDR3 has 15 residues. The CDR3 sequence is CASSLVVKAVTEAFF. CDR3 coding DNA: TGTGCCAGCAGCTTGGTCGTAAAAGCGGTCACTGAAGCTTTCTTT. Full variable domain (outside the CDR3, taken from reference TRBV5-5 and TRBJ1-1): DAGVTQSPTHLIKTRGQQVTLRCSPISGHKSVSWYQQVLGQGPQFIFQYYEKEERGRGNFPDRFSARQFPNYSSELNVNALLLGDSALYLCASSLVVKAVTEAFFGQGTRLTVV.

In DNA, the CDR3 is TGTGCCTGTCGTAGGACTAGCGGGAGGGCCGGATCGGGCGAGCAGTACTTC. Translated, it gives CACRRTSGRAGSGEQYF. The V call is TRBV30, the J call TRBJ2-7, with 15 bases matching TRBD2. CDR1 and CDR2 from the germline V gene are GTSNPN and SVGIG (reference sequence). The trim removed 6 bases at V and 6 bases at J, leaving 15 bases unmatched. The CDR3 is 17 amino acids.

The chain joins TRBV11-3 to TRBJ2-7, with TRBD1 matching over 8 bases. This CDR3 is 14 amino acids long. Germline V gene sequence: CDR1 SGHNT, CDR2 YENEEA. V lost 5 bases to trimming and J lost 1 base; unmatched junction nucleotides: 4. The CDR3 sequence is CASSLRQGSYEQYF. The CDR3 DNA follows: TGTGCCAGCAGCCTACGACAGGGGTCCTACGAGCAGTACTTC. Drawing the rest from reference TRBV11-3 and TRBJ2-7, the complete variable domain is EAGVVQSPRYKIIEKKQPVAFWCNPISGHNTLYWYLQNLGQGPELLIRYENEEAVDDSQLPKDRFSAERLKGVDSTLKIQPAELGDSAVYLCASSLRQGSYEQYFGPGTRLTVT.

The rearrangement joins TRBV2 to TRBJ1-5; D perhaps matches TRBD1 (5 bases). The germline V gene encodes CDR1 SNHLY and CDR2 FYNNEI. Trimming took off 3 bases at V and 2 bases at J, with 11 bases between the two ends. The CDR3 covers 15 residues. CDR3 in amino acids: CASSEGGGGNQPQHF. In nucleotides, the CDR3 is TGTGCCAGCAGTGAGGGGGGTGGGGGCAATCAGCCCCAGCATTTT.

CDR3 bases: TGCGCCAGTTGGTGGGGACAGGTTCCCCCCGGGGAGCTGTTTTTT. This translates into CASWWGQVPPGELFF. The chain combines TRBV5-1 with TRBJ2-2; TRBD1 matches 8 bases. The CDR3 has 15 amino acids. Trimming cost V 8 bases and J 6 bases; bases outside gene matches: 12. Germline assignment: CDR1 SGHRS and CDR2 YFSETQ.

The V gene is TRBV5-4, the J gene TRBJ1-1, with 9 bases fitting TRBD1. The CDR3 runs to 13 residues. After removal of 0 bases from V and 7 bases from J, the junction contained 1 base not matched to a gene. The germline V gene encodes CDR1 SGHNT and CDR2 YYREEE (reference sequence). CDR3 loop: CASSLVTGGEAFF. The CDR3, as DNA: TGTGCCAGCAGCTTGGTGACAGGGGGTGAAGCTTTCTTT.

CDR3 sequence: CASSYPGNQPQHF. The DNA for the CDR3 is TGTGCCAGCAGTTACCCAGGGAATCAGCCCCAGCATTTT. The chain has TRBV6-6 and TRBJ1-5, with D perhaps TRBD1 (5 bases). The V and J ends lost 2 bases and 4 bases respectively, with 6 bases between them. The germline V gene has CDR1 MNHNY and CDR2 SVGAGI (reference sequence). This CDR3 comprises 13 residues.

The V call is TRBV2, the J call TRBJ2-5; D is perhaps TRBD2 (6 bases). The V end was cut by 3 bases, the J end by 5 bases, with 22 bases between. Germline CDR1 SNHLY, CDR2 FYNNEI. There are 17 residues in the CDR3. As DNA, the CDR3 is TGTGCCAGCAGTGAGGGGAGGAGGTTGGGCCTTTGGGAGACCCAGTACTTC. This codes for CASSEGRRLGLWETQYF. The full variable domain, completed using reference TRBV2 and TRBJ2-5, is EPEVTQTPSHQVTQMGQEVILRCVPISNHLYFYWYRQILGQKVEFLVSFYNNEISEKSEIFDDQFSVERPDGSNFTLKIRSTKLEDSAMYFCASSEGRRLGLWETQYFGPGTRLLVL.

Written as DNA, the CDR3 is TGTGCCAGCAGCTTGGGGCAGGGATCACTCTACGAGCAGTACTTC. Protein: CASSLGQGSLYEQYF. This chain connects TRBV5-4 to TRBJ2-7, with D possibly TRBD1 on 5 matching bases. Germline assignment: CDR1 SGHNT and CDR2 YYREEE (reference sequence). This CDR3 has 15 amino acids. Trimming cost V 0 bases and J 3 bases, with 13 bases left between them.

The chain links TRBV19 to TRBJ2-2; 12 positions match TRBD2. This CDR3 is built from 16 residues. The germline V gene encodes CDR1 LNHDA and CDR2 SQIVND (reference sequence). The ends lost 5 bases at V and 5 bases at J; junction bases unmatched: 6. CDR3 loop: CASSPWTSGATGELFF. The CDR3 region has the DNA TGTGCCAGTAGTCCCTGGACTAGCGGGGCTACCGGGGAGCTGTTTTTT.

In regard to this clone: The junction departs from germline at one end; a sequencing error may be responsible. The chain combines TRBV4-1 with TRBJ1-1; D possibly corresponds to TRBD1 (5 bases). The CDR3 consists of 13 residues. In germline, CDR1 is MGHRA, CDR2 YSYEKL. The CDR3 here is CASSATETRPDPF. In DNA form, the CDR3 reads TGCGCCAGCAGCGCGACAGAGACTCGACCGGACCCGTTT.

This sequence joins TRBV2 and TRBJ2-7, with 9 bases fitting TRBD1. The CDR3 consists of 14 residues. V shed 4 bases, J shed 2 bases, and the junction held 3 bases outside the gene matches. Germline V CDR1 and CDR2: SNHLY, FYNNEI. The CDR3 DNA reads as TGTGCCAGCAGTGGGACAGGGGTTCCCTACGAGCAGTACTTC. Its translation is CASSGTGVPYEQYF.

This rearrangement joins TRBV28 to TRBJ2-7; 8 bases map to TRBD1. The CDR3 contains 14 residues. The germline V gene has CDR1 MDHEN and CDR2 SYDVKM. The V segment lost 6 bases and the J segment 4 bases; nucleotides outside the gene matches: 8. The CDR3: CASRGQGNGYEQYF. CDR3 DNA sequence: TGTGCCAGCAGAGGACAGGGAAACGGGTACGAGCAGTACTTC.

The CDR3 nucleotides are TGTGCCAGCAGTTACCGAGACAGGGGAAGGATAACTGAAGCTTTCTTT. Amino acid sequence: CASSYRDRGRITEAFF. The chain links TRBV6-6 to TRBJ1-1, with TRBD1 matching 8 bases. Germline loops: CDR1 MNHNY, CDR2 SVGAGI (reference sequence). The V segment lost 2 bases and the J segment 5 bases; nucleotides outside the gene matches: 10. The CDR3 length is 16 residues.

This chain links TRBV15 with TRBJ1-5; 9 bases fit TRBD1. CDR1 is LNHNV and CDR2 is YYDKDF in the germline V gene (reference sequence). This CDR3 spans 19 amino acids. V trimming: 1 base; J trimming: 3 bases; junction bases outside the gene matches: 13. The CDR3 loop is CATSRGRLGTGSINQPQHF. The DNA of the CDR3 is TGTGCCACCAGCAGAGGTCGGTTAGGGACAGGGTCCATCAATCAGCCCCAGCATTTT. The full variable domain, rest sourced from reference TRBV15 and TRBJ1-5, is DAMVIQNPRYQVTQFGKPVTLSCSQTLNHNVMYWYQQKSSQAPKLLFHYYDKDFNNEADTPDNFQSRRPNTSFCFLDIRSPGLGDTAMYLCATSRGRLGTGSINQPQHFGDGTRLSIL.

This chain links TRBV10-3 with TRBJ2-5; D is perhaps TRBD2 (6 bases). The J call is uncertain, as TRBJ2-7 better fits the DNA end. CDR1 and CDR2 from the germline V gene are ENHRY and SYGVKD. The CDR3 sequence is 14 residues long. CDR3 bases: TGTGCCATCAGTGATACGCGGGAACTCTACGAGCAGTACTTC. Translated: CAISDTRELYEQYF.

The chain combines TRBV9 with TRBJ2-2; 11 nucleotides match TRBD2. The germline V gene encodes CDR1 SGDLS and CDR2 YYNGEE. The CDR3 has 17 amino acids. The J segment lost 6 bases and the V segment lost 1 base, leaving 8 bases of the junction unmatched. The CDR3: CASSVTSGSVSSGELFF. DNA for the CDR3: TGTGCCAGCAGCGTAACTAGCGGGAGTGTAAGCTCCGGGGAGCTGTTTTTT.

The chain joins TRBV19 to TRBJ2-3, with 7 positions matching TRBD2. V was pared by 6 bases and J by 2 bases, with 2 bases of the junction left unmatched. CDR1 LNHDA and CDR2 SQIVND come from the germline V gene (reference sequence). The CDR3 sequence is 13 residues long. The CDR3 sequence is CASRAGATDTQYF. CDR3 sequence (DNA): TGTGCCAGTAGGGCGGGAGCCACAGATACGCAGTATTTT. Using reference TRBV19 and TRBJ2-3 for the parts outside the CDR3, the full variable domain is DGGITQSPKYLFRKEGQNVTLSCEQNLNHDAMYWYRQDPGQGLRLIYYSQIVNDFQKGDIAEGYSVSREKKESFPLTVTSAQKNPTAFYLCASRAGATDTQYFGPGTRLTVL.

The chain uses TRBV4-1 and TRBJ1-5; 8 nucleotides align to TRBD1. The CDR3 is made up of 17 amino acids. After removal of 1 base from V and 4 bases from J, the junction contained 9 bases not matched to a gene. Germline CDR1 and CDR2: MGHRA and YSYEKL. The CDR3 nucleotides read TGCGCCAGCAGCCAAGGAACAGGGGGGGTTAAGAATCAGCCCCAGCATTTT. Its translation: CASSQGTGGVKNQPQHF.

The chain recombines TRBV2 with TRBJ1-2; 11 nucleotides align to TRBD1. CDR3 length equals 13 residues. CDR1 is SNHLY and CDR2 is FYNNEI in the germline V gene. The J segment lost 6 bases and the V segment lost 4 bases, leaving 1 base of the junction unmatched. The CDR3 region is CASSGTGGDGYTF. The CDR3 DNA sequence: TGTGCCAGCAGTGGGACAGGGGGCGATGGCTACACCTTC. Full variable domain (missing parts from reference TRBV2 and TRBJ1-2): EPEVTQTPSHQVTQMGQEVILRCVPISNHLYFYWYRQILGQKVEFLVSFYNNEISEKSEIFDDQFSVERPDGSNFTLKIRSTKLEDSAMYFCASSGTGGDGYTFGSGTRLTVV.

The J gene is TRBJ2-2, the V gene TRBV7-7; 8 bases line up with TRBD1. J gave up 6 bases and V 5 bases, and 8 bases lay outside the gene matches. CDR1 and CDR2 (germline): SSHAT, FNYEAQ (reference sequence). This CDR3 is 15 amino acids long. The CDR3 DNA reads TGTGCCAGCAGCGAAACAGGGGGTTGGTCCGGGGAGCTGTTTTTT. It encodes CASSETGGWSGELFF.

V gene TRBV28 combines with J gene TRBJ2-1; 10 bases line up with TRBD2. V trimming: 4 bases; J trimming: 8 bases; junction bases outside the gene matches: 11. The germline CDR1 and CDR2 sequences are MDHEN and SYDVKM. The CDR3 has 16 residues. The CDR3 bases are TGTGCCAGCAGTTACGCGGGGACTAGCGAGGGCGATGAGCAGTTCTTC. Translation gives CASSYAGTSEGDEQFF. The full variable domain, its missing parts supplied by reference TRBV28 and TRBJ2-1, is DVKVTQSSRYLVKRTGEKVFLECVQDMDHENMFWYRQDPGLGLRLIYFSYDVKMKEKGDIPEGYSVSREKKERFSLILESASTNQTSMYLCASSYAGTSEGDEQFFGPGTRLTVL.